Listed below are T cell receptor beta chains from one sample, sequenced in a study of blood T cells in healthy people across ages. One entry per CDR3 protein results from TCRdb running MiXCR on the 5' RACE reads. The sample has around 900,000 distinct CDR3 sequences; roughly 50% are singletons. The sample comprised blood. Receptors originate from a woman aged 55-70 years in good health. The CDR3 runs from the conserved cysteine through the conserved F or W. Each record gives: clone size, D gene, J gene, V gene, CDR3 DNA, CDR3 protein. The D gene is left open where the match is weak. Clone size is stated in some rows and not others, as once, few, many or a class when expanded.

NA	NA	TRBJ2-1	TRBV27	TGTGCCAGCAGTATCAGCCCATTCGGGCACAATGAGCAGTTCTTC	CASSISPFGHNEQFF
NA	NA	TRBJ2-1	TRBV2	TGTGCCAGCAGTGAAGCGCAAGGAGTTGTGCAGTTCTTC	CASSEAQGVVQFF
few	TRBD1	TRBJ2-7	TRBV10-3	TGTGCCATCAGTGAGCCGAAAAGGACAGGGGGTAGCTCCTACGAGCAGTACTTC	CAISEPKRTGGSSYEQYF
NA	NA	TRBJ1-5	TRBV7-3	TGTGCCAGCAGCGCGGTGGGGGGACAGCCCCAGCATTTT	CASSAVGGQPQHF
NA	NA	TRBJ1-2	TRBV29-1	TGCAGCGTTGTGTCGGCCCGCGAGGAAGGCTACACCTTC	CSVVSAREEGYTF
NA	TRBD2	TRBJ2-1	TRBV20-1	TGCAGTCGAACCCCGGGACTAGCGAACTACAATGAGCAGTTCTTC	CSRTPGLANYNEQFF
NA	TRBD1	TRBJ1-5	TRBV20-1	TGCAGTGCTATGACAGGGTTGGGGAATCAGCCCCAGCATTTT	CSAMTGLGNQPQHF
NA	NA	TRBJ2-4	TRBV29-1	TGCAGCGTGCAAACGGGGTTCAAGCAGTACTTC	CSVQTGFKQYF
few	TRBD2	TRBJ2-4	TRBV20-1	TGCAGTGCTAAGGGCTGGCTAGCGGGAGTTGAGGCCAAAAACATTCAGTACTTC	CSAKGWLAGVEAKNIQYF
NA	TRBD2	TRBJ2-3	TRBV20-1	TGCAGTGCTACGGAAGCGGGAGTTGGAGATACGCAGTATTTT	CSATEAGVGDTQYF
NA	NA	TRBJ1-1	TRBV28	TGTGCCAGCAGTTTACGAGGGGGAGGCACTGAAGCTTTCTTT	CASSLRGGGTEAFF
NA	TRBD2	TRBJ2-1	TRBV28	TGTGCCAGCAGCCCATTCTTAGCGGGAGGGCCGAATGAGCAGTTCTTC	CASSPFLAGGPNEQFF
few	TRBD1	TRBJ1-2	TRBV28	TGTGCCAGGAGTCCCCGCGGACAGGGGGCGGGTGGCTACACCTTC	CARSPRGQGAGGYTF
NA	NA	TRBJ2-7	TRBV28	TGTGCCAGCAGTTTGACTAAATTGTCCGAGCAGTACTTC	CASSLTKLSEQYF
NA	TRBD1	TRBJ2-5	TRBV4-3	TGCGCCAGCAGCCAACCCCTTCGAAGCAGGGGGCAAGAGACCCAGTACTTC	CASSQPLRSRGQETQYF
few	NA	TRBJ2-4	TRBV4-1	TGCGCCAGCATGACGGGGTTTGCCAAAAACATTCAGTACTTC	CASMTGFAKNIQYF
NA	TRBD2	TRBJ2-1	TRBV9	TGTGCCAGCAGCCTCGGGACTAGCATTAAGGTCAATGAGCAGTTCTTC	CASSLGTSIKVNEQFF
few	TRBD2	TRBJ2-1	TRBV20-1	TGCAGTGTAGAAGGGACTAGCAACAATGAGCAGTTCTTC	CSVEGTSNNEQFF
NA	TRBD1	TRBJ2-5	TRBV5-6	TGTGCCAGCAGTAACCGGGACAGGGCTCGGGAGACCCAGTACTTC	CASSNRDRARETQYF
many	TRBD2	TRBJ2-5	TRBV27	TGTGCCAGCAGTTTATCGCTAGCGGGAGGGCTCCGGACCCAGTACTTC	CASSLSLAGGLRTQYF
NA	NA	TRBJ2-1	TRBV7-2	TGTGCCAGCAGCTTGGTGAGCGTCGCCTACAATGAGCAGTTCTTC	CASSLVSVAYNEQFF
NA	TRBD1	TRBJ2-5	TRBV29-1	TGCAGCGTTGCTGAACCCCCGGGACAGTATAAAGGGACCCAGTACTTC	CSVAEPPGQYKGTQYF
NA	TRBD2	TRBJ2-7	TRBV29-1	TGCAGCGTTGAACTGAGGCTAGCGGGAGCCTACGAGCAGTACTTC	CSVELRLAGAYEQYF
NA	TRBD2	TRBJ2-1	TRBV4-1	TGCGCCAGCAGCGGTAGCGGGAAAAACAATGAGCAGTTCTTC	CASSGSGKNNEQFF
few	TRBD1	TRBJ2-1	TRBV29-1	TGCAGCGTTGTGGGGGACAGGGGGCACAATGAGCAGTTCTTC	CSVVGDRGHNEQFF
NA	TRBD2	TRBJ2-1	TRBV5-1	TGCGCCAGCATATTTCGCACAGGGACTAGCGGGAGATATGAGCAGTTCTTC	CASIFRTGTSGRYEQFF
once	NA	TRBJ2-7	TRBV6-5	TGTGCCAGCAGTCCGGGACGGACTTACAAGCAGTACTTC	CASSPGRTYKQYF
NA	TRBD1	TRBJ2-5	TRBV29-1	TGCAGCGTTGAACCGACAGGGGGCAAGACCCAGTACTTC	CSVEPTGGKTQYF